Listed here are 16 T cell receptor beta chains from one sample, sequenced in a study of control samples from healthy donors and cancer patients. Method: immunoSEQ multiplex PCR; TCRdb's copy keeps in-frame clones and lacks some. Altogether under 300,000 clones are present, approximately 80% being singletons, with the ten largest covering roughly 15%. Sample: PBMCs. These TCRs come from a woman aged 55-69 years with lung cancer.

V is TRBV28 and J is TRBJ1-3; 10 bases match TRBD1. Germline lookup yields CDR1 MDHEN and CDR2 SYDVKM. With V trimmed by 4 bases and J by 6 bases, 6 bases remained unmatched. The CDR3 spans 15 residues. The CDR3 DNA follows: TGTGCCAGCAGTTCCGGGACAGGGGTTGAAAACACCATATATTTT. Translated: CASSSGTGVENTIYF.

This clone was counted at least ten times. The gene calls are TRBV10-1 and TRBJ2-7; the D gene is possibly TRBD1 (6 bases). CDR1 is WNHNN, CDR2 SYGVQD, per germline (reference sequence). The V end was cut by 6 bases, the J end by 0 bases, with 9 bases between. The CDR3 covers 13 residues. The CDR3 protein is CASRQGPSYEQYF. CDR3 nucleotides: TGCGCCAGCAGACAGGGCCCCTCCTACGAGCAGTACTTC.

The CDR3: CASSYEGTGIQFF. As DNA, the CDR3 is TGTGCCAGCAGTTACGAAGGAACAGGTATTCAGTTCTTC. This chain uses TRBV6-5 with TRBJ2-1, with D possibly TRBD1 on 5 matching bases. Germline V gives CDR1 MNHEY, CDR2 SVGAGI. The CDR3 extends over 13 amino acids. Trimming took 2 bases from V and 13 from J, leaving 15 bases between them.

The gene calls are TRBV27 and TRBJ2-5, with D hard to call. The CDR3 extends over 12 amino acids. Trimming took 3 bases from V and 5 from J, leaving 7 bases between them. Germline V CDR1 and CDR2: MNHEY, SMNVEV (reference sequence). The DNA for the CDR3 is TGTGCCAGCAGTTTCCACGGGGAGACCCAGTACTTC. It codes for CASSFHGETQYF.

This chain joins TRBV7-2 and TRBJ1-4, with a possible D match to TRBD1 (6 bases). The CDR3 extends over 15 amino acids. V was pared by 1 base and J by 8 bases, with 14 bases between. Germline CDR1 reads SGHTA; CDR2 reads FQGNSA. CDR3: CASSLGSGAWEKLFF. The CDR3 coding sequence is TGTGCCAGCAGCTTAGGGTCAGGGGCGTGGGAAAAACTGTTTTTT.

CDR3 DNA: TGTGCCAGTAACGACAGACAGTATGGCTACACCTTC. Protein sequence: CASNDRQYGYTF. The chain recombines TRBV19 with TRBJ1-2; the D gene is possibly TRBD1 (5 bases). The CDR3 has 12 amino acids. CDR1 LNHDA and CDR2 SQIVND come from the germline V gene (reference sequence). The V end was cut by 7 bases, the J end by 5 bases, with 11 bases between.

The V gene is TRBV10-3, the J gene TRBJ1-5; unclear D gene. CDR1 ENHRY and CDR2 SYGVKD come from the germline V gene. The CDR3 consists of 14 residues. Trimming stripped 3 bases from V and 7 bases from J, with 13 bases between. This chain's CDR3 is CAISDRTVGQPQHF. DNA for the CDR3: TGTGCCATCAGTGACAGGACGGTTGGCCAGCCCCAGCATTTT.

The V and J genes are TRBV7-2 and TRBJ1-6; D remains ambiguous. The length of the CDR3 is 16 residues. Germline CDR1 reads SGHTA; CDR2 reads FQGNSA. Trimming removed 6 bases at V and 0 bases at J, with 12 bases between. The CDR3 loop is CASRGSLSSYNSPLHF. In DNA, the CDR3 is TGTGCCAGCAGAGGAAGCCTTAGCTCCTATAATTCACCCCTCCACTTT. Full variable domain (outside the CDR3, taken from reference TRBV7-2 and TRBJ1-6): GAGVSQSPSNKVTEKGKDVELRCDPISGHTALYWYRQSLGQGLEFLIYFQGNSAPDKSGLPSDRFSAERTGGSVSTLTIQRTQQEDSAVYLCASRGSLSSYNSPLHFGNGTRLTVT.

V usage is TRBV28 and J usage is TRBJ1-4; D unclear. Trimming shortened V by 5 bases and J by 5 bases, and 21 bases separated the two germline ends. Germline V CDR1 and CDR2: MDHEN, SYDVKM. The CDR3 is 17 amino acids. The CDR3 nucleotides are TGTGCCAGCAGTCCACCGGGAGGGCCGGGCGGCAATGAAAAACTGTTTTTT. This translates into CASSPPGGPGGNEKLFF. Full variable domain (missing parts from reference TRBV28 and TRBJ1-4): DVKVTQSSRYLVKRTGEKVFLECVQDMDHENMFWYRQDPGLGLRLIYFSYDVKMKEKGDIPEGYSVSREKKERFSLILESASTNQTSMYLCASSPPGGPGGNEKLFFGSGTQLSVL.

V gene TRBV2 combines with J gene TRBJ1-2; D is unresolved. CDR1 is SNHLY and CDR2 is FYNNEI in the germline V gene. Trimming pared 5 bases from V and 7 bases from J, leaving 14 bases between. The CDR3 is 13 amino acids. CDR3 in DNA: TGTGCCAGCAGTACGGGTCTGGGTACTGGCTACACCTTC. Encoded protein: CASSTGLGTGYTF. Filled out from reference TRBV2 and TRBJ1-2, the complete variable domain reads EPEVTQTPSHQVTQMGQEVILRCVPISNHLYFYWYRQILGQKVEFLVSFYNNEISEKSEIFDDQFSVERPDGSNFTLKIRSTKLEDSAMYFCASSTGLGTGYTFGSGTRLTVV.

This clone was picked up a small number of times. The rearrangement links TRBV7-2 to TRBJ1-3, with D perhaps TRBD1 (6 bases). V shed 5 bases and J shed 4 bases, with 9 bases lying between them. The CDR3 extends over 13 amino acids. CDR1 and CDR2 (germline): SGHTA, FQGNSA. The CDR3 nucleotides read TGTGCCAGCAGCGCCCAGGGGGGAAACACCATATATTTT. It encodes CASSAQGGNTIYF.

V is TRBV25-1 and J is TRBJ2-4; D is uncertain. The germline V and J ends were trimmed by 3 bases and 7 bases, with 19 bases remaining between them. The germline V gene encodes CDR1 MGHDK and CDR2 SYGVNS. The CDR3 is 16 amino acids. This CDR3 is CASSDNLDRLVNIQYF. CDR3 sequence (DNA): TGTGCCAGCAGTGATAACCTGGACCGCCTCGTGAACATTCAGTACTTC.

The genes are TRBV7-9 and TRBJ2-7; 11 bases align to TRBD2. Germline CDR1 and CDR2: SEHNR and FQNEAQ (reference sequence). V was clipped by 7 bases and J by 2 bases; unmatched bases: 10. This CDR3 has 16 residues. The CDR3 sequence: CASTVGLAEGPYEQYF. Written as DNA, the CDR3 is TGTGCCAGCACCGTGGGACTAGCGGAAGGGCCCTACGAGCAGTACTTC. Together with reference TRBV7-9 and TRBJ2-7, the CDR3 gives the full variable domain: DTGVSQNPRHKITKRGQNVTFRCDPISEHNRLYWYRQTLGQGPEFLTYFQNEAQLEKSRLLSDRFSAERPKGSFSTLEIQRTEQGDSAMYLCASTVGLAEGPYEQYFGPGTRLTVT.

The gene calls are TRBV13 and TRBJ2-3; D may be TRBD2 (5 bases). V was clipped by 5 bases and J by 2 bases, with 17 bases between them. Germline V gene data show CDR1 as PRHDT and CDR2 as FYEKMQ (reference sequence). The CDR3 consists of 16 residues. DNA for the CDR3: TGTGCCAGCAGCCCCCCTAGGCCGAGGGCCACAGATACGCAGTATTTT. Translation: CASSPPRPRATDTQYF.

The chain is built from TRBV13 and TRBJ2-2; 9 bases match TRBD2. The length of the CDR3 is 16 residues. Trimming at V came to 0 bases and at J to 4 bases, leaving 3 bases not matched to a gene. Per germline, CDR1 PRHDT and CDR2 FYEKMQ (reference sequence). CDR3 sequence: CASSLGLAGATGELFF. In DNA form, the CDR3 reads TGTGCCAGCAGCTTAGGTTTAGCGGGAGCCACCGGGGAGCTGTTTTTT. Looking up the rest from reference TRBV13 and TRBJ2-2 gives the full variable domain: AAGVIQSPRHLIKEKRETATLKCYPIPRHDTVYWYQQGPGQDPQFLISFYEKMQSDKGSIPDRFSAQQFSDYHSELNMSSLELGDSALYFCASSLGLAGATGELFFGEGSRLTVL.

J is TRBJ1-2 and V is TRBV5-5, with TRBD1 identical over 7 bases. Germline V gene data show CDR1 as SGHKS and CDR2 as YYEKEE (reference sequence). The length of the CDR3 is 17 residues. With V trimmed by 0 bases and J by 4 bases, 12 bases remained unmatched. The CDR3 DNA reads as TGTGCCAGCAGCTTGGACCCGACAGGGTCTTTTGGCTATGGCTACACCTTC. It codes for CASSLDPTGSFGYGYTF.